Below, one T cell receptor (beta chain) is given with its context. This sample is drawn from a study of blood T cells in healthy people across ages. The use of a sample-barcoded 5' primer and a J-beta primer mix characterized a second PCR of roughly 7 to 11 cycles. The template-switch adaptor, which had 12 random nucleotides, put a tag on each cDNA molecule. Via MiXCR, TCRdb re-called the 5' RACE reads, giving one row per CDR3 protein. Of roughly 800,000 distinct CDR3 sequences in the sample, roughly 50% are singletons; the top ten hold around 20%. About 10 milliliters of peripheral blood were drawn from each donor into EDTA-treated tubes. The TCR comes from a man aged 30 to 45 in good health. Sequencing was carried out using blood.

The CDR3 region is CATSSRPGTHEQYF. CDR3 coding DNA: TGTGCCACCAGCAGTCGCCCAGGCACCCACGAGCAGTACTTC. The rearrangement joins TRBV15 to TRBJ2-7; D not certain. The V end was cut by 3 bases, the J end by 5 bases, with 14 bases between. Germline CDR1 and CDR2: LNHNV and YYDKDF (reference sequence). The CDR3 is 14 amino acids.